One sample yielded the 29 T cell receptor beta chains listed below, sequenced in a study of cytomegalovirus exposure and HLA in healthy donors. It was with 60 Vbeta and 13 Jbeta primers that the PCR ran. Assay: immunoSEQ multiplex PCR; the TCRdb copy retains only in-frame clones and omits some. The data show about 150,000 clones, about 88% seen once. Sample: PBMCs. All receptors come from a young woman in good health and CMV-seronegative.

J is TRBJ1-5 and V is TRBV28; the D gene is possibly TRBD1 (5 bases). The CDR3 length is 15 residues. V was pared by 2 bases and J by 5 bases, with 13 bases between. The germline CDR1 and CDR2 sequences are MDHEN and SYDVKM. The CDR3 sequence: CASSLGDRGHQPQHF. The CDR3 nucleotides are TGTGCCAGCAGTTTAGGAGATAGGGGTCATCAGCCCCAGCATTTT. The whole variable domain, filled in from reference TRBV28 and TRBJ1-5, reads DVKVTQSSRYLVKRTGEKVFLECVQDMDHENMFWYRQDPGLGLRLIYFSYDVKMKEKGDIPEGYSVSREKKERFSLILESASTNQTSMYLCASSLGDRGHQPQHFGDGTRLSIL.

This chain links TRBV2 with TRBJ1-4; D is unclear. Germline V lookup: CDR1 SNHLY, CDR2 FYNNEI. The V end was cut by 5 bases, the J end by 0 bases, with 7 bases between. CDR3 length: 14 amino acids. CDR3 bases: TGTGCCAGCAGTAAGGAGGCAACTAATGAAAAACTGTTTTTT. This sequence encodes CASSKEATNEKLFF. The variable domain in full, completed from reference TRBV2 and TRBJ1-4, reads EPEVTQTPSHQVTQMGQEVILRCVPISNHLYFYWYRQILGQKVEFLVSFYNNEISEKSEIFDDQFSVERPDGSNFTLKIRSTKLEDSAMYFCASSKEATNEKLFFGSGTQLSVL.

V is TRBV18 and J is TRBJ2-1; D is unclear. V shed 6 bases and J shed 1 base, with 13 bases lying between them. The CDR3 has 15 amino acids. Germline V gene sequence: CDR1 KGHSH, CDR2 LQKENI. The CDR3 reads CASSPRVGSYNEQFF. The DNA of the CDR3 is TGTGCCAGCTCCCCCCGGGTCGGGTCCTACAATGAGCAGTTCTTC.

J is TRBJ2-3 and V is TRBV7-6; D is unresolved. This CDR3 spans 13 amino acids. V dropped 5 bases and J dropped 0 bases, with 6 bases sitting between them. The V gene's germline CDR1 is SGHVS and CDR2 FNYEAQ. CDR3 amino acids: CASSATSTDTQYF. CDR3 bases: TGTGCCAGCAGCGCCACTAGCACAGATACGCAGTATTTT.

The sample holds one count of this clone. The chain recombines TRBV5-1 with TRBJ2-7; no firm D call. The CDR3 loop spans 13 amino acids. CDR1 and CDR2 (germline): SGHRS, YFSETQ. Trimming took off 4 bases at V and 3 bases at J, with 11 bases between the two ends. Written as DNA, the CDR3 is TGCGCCAGCAGCCTGGATGTCTTCTACGAGCAGTACTTC. This gives the protein CASSLDVFYEQYF.

The CDR3 loop reads CASSLAGYGYNSPLHF. The CDR3 DNA reads TGTGCCAGCAGTTTAGCAGGGTACGGGTATAATTCACCCCTCCACTTT. The rearrangement uses TRBV28 and TRBJ1-6; the D gene is possibly TRBD1 (5 bases). The CDR3 consists of 16 residues. The germline V gene encodes CDR1 MDHEN and CDR2 SYDVKM. V lost 2 bases to trimming and J lost 4 bases, with 12 bases between them. The variable domain in full, completed from reference TRBV28 and TRBJ1-6, reads DVKVTQSSRYLVKRTGEKVFLECVQDMDHENMFWYRQDPGLGLRLIYFSYDVKMKEKGDIPEGYSVSREKKERFSLILESASTNQTSMYLCASSLAGYGYNSPLHFGNGTRLTVT.

The V call is TRBV10-3, the J call TRBJ2-2; D remains unclear. The germline V and J ends were trimmed by 3 bases and 9 bases, with 11 bases remaining between them. This CDR3 has 13 residues. CDR1 is ENHRY and CDR2 is SYGVKD in the germline V gene. CDR3 nucleotides: TGTGCCATCAGTGAACCCCCGGTCTGGGAGCTGTTTTTT. Translating gives CAISEPPVWELFF.

This clone was seen only a few times. The rearrangement uses TRBV28 and TRBJ1-1; 7 bases are shared with TRBD1. J was trimmed by 4 bases and V by 5 bases; bases with no gene match: 7. Germline values: CDR1 MDHEN, CDR2 SYDVKM. This CDR3 comprises 14 residues. CDR3 sequence reads: CASSGGGRSTEAFF. Here the CDR3 DNA reads TGTGCCAGCAGTGGAGGGGGCCGTAGCACTGAAGCTTTCTTT.

Regarding this clone: Germline and junction disagree at one end, which may indicate a read error. This chain connects TRBV5-1 to TRBJ1-4, with a tentative D call TRBD1 (6 bases). This CDR3 has 13 amino acids. Germline V gives CDR1 SGHRS, CDR2 YFSETQ. CDR3 region: CASGQTGNGKLFF. DNA for the CDR3: TGCGCCAGCGGTCAAACAGGGAATGGAAAACTGTTTTTT.

The chain has TRBV15 and TRBJ1-2; tentative D call: TRBD1 (5 bases). Germline assignment: CDR1 LNHNV and CDR2 YYDKDF (reference sequence). The CDR3 consists of 18 residues. The ends were cut back, 5 bases at V and 3 bases at J, with 25 bases in the middle. In DNA form, the CDR3 reads TGTGCCACCAGCCGGGGCTCCACGGGACTCTCGGAACACTATGGCTACACCTTC. It yields the protein CATSRGSTGLSEHYGYTF.

This clone was picked up a small number of times. This chain joins TRBV7-6 and TRBJ2-7; 12 nucleotides agree with TRBD1. The CDR3 covers 16 residues. Trimming at V came to 0 bases and at J to 5 bases, leaving 5 bases not matched to a gene. Germline V gene lookup returns CDR1 SGHVS and CDR2 FNYEAQ. CDR3: CASSLAPGTGGHEQYF. The DNA for the CDR3 is TGTGCCAGCAGCTTAGCGCCGGGGACAGGGGGCCACGAGCAGTACTTC.

The genes are TRBV6-1 and TRBJ2-1; D unresolved. The V gene lost 2 bases and the J gene lost 9 bases, with 11 bases spanning the gap. Germline values: CDR1 MNHNS, CDR2 SASEGT. The CDR3 is 13 amino acids. For the CDR3, the DNA is TGTGCCAGCAGTGAACAGGTAGTAGGTGAGCAGTTCTTC. This sequence encodes CASSEQVVGEQFF.

V and J are TRBV10-2 and TRBJ2-7; TRBD2 matches 13 bases. The germline V gene encodes CDR1 WSHSY and CDR2 SAAADI. CDR3 length: 18 amino acids. J lost 3 bases, V lost 0 bases, and 8 bases had no gene match. CDR3 sequence (DNA): TGCGCCAGCAGTGAGTCGGGACTAGCGGGAAGAAATCGCTACGAGCAGTACTTC. Its translation is CASSESGLAGRNRYEQYF.

The chain links TRBV7-7 to TRBJ2-5, with 13 bases aligning to TRBD2. Looked up from germline, CDR1 is SSHAT and CDR2 is FNYEAQ (reference sequence). This CDR3 spans 16 amino acids. DNA of the CDR3: TGTGCTAGCTCCCCGGGACTAGCGGGAACTCAAGAGACCCAGTACTTC. Amino acids: CASSPGLAGTQETQYF.

There are a few counts of this clone. This sequence joins TRBV5-4 and TRBJ1-6, with D perhaps matching TRBD1 (5 bases). V was cut by 2 bases and J by 7 bases, with 10 bases left in between. Germline CDR1 is SGHNT and CDR2 is YYREEE (reference sequence). The CDR3 consists of 14 residues. The CDR3 nucleotides read TGTGCCAGCAGCTTACCGGGGGAGAATTCACCCCTCCACTTT. This encodes CASSLPGENSPLHF.

The CDR3 nucleotides are TGTGCCAGCAGCGTAGTAGGGGCGGATACGCAGTATTTT. It translates to CASSVVGADTQYF. The V gene is TRBV9, the J gene TRBJ2-3; a weak D match, TRBD1 (5 bases). Germline assignment: CDR1 SGDLS and CDR2 YYNGEE. CDR3 size: 13 residues. With 0 bases removed from V and 6 bases from J, the gap between germline ends came to 8 bases.

The chain carries TRBV6-1 and TRBJ2-5; possible D gene TRBD1, 6 bases. V was shortened by 7 bases and J by 5 bases, with 20 bases between the two germline ends. The CDR3 length is 15 residues. Germline CDR1 is MNHNS and CDR2 is SASEGT. CDR3 in amino acids: CASTSASGDVETQYF. Written as DNA, the CDR3 is TGTGCCAGCACCTCAGCCTCAGGGGACGTGGAGACCCAGTACTTC.

The rearrangement joins TRBV11-2 to TRBJ2-7, with TRBD1 matching 8 bases. Germline lookup yields CDR1 SGHAT and CDR2 FQNNGV. After removal of 5 bases from V and 4 bases from J, the junction contained 13 bases not matched to a gene. The CDR3 is 16 amino acids. CDR3 region: CASSRRTGLSFYEQYF. The CDR3 coding sequence is TGTGCCAGCAGCCGAAGGACAGGGCTAAGTTTTTACGAGCAGTACTTC.

V and J are TRBV10-2 and TRBJ2-5; 12 bases are a match to TRBD2. Germline-derived CDR1 and CDR2 are WSHSY and SAAADI. This CDR3 contains 16 residues. After removal of 6 bases from V and 5 bases from J, the junction contained 10 bases not matched to a gene. The CDR3 reads CASRGLAGGPGETQYF. CDR3 in DNA: TGCGCCAGCAGAGGGCTAGCGGGAGGGCCAGGGGAGACCCAGTACTTC.

The CDR3 bases are TGTGCCAGTTCCCGGCAGGGGGAATATGGCTACACCTTC. This gives the protein CASSRQGEYGYTF. This chain uses TRBV19 with TRBJ1-2; 7 nucleotides agree with TRBD1. Trimming at V came to 8 bases and at J to 5 bases, leaving 8 bases not matched to a gene. The CDR3 runs 13 residues. Germline V gene lookup returns CDR1 LNHDA and CDR2 SQIVND (reference sequence).

J is TRBJ2-7 and V is TRBV28; D ambiguous. Between the trimmed V and J ends, which lost 6 bases and 7 bases, there was a span of 13 bases. Germline V gives CDR1 MDHEN, CDR2 SYDVKM. The CDR3 is made up of 12 amino acids. CDR3 residues: CASSTTTEEQYF. As DNA, the CDR3 is TGTGCCAGCAGCACCACCACAGAAGAGCAGTACTTC.

The rearrangement uses TRBV6-5 and TRBJ1-2; D unresolved. The CDR3 runs 14 residues. CDR1 and CDR2 (germline): MNHEY, SVGAGI. Trimming left V 1 base short and J 4 bases short, with 10 bases between. The CDR3 is CASSYYWPGYGYTF. The DNA for the CDR3 is TGTGCCAGCAGTTACTACTGGCCAGGCTATGGCTACACCTTC.

This chain links TRBV7-8 with TRBJ2-7; the match to TRBD2 covers 11 bases. The V and J ends lost 6 bases and 2 bases, in that order; junction bases with no gene match: 6. Germline V lookup: CDR1 SGHVS, CDR2 FQNEAQ. This CDR3 has 15 amino acids. The CDR3 reads CASRLNSGGAYEQYF. The DNA for the CDR3 is TGTGCCAGCAGACTGAATAGCGGGGGGGCCTACGAGCAGTACTTC.

J is TRBJ2-4 and V is TRBV27; D gene uncertain. The CDR3 is 15 residues long. CDR1 and CDR2 (germline): MNHEY, SMNVEV (reference sequence). V lost 6 bases to trimming and J lost 0 bases, with 12 bases between them. The CDR3 bases are TGTGCCAGCAGCCGGTTCCTTCTAGCCAAAAACATTCAGTACTTC. This encodes CASSRFLLAKNIQYF.

This chain connects TRBV7-2 to TRBJ1-2; D possibly corresponds to TRBD1 (6 bases). The CDR3 totals 14 residues. The V and J ends lost 5 bases and 8 bases respectively, with 18 bases between them. The germline gives CDR1 SGHTA, CDR2 FQGNSA. DNA for the CDR3: TGTGCCAGCAGCCTTCGGACAGTTACGGGAGGCTACACCTTC. Residues: CASSLRTVTGGYTF.

This chain uses TRBV5-1 with TRBJ2-1; 7 bases are shared with TRBD2. Unmatched junction bases numbered 12, after V lost 4 bases and J lost 5 bases. The CDR3 loop spans 16 amino acids. The germline gives CDR1 SGHRS, CDR2 YFSETQ. The CDR3 region is CASSLGGGGGHNEQFF. As DNA, the CDR3 is TGCGCCAGCAGCCTGGGGGGGGGAGGAGGACACAATGAGCAGTTCTTC.

This chain links TRBV4-1 with TRBJ2-2; weak D call: TRBD2 (6 bases). CDR3 length: 15 residues. Germline CDR1 reads MGHRA; CDR2 reads YSYEKL. V lost 3 bases to trimming and J lost 8 bases, with 16 bases between them. The CDR3 DNA sequence: TGCGCCAGCAGCCAGGGGGGAAACACCGTGGGGGAGCTGTTTTTT. As protein: CASSQGGNTVGELFF.

V gene TRBV19 combines with J gene TRBJ2-2; 10 nucleotides line up with TRBD1. There are 18 residues in the CDR3. The J segment lost 4 bases and the V segment lost 5 bases, leaving 13 bases of the junction unmatched. Germline CDR1 is LNHDA and CDR2 is SQIVND (reference sequence). The CDR3 protein is CASSRSGTGDFFTGELFF. The CDR3 region has the DNA TGTGCCAGTAGTCGGTCCGGGACAGGGGATTTTTTCACCGGGGAGCTGTTTTTT. The full variable domain, with the rest looked up from reference TRBV19 and TRBJ2-2, is DGGITQSPKYLFRKEGQNVTLSCEQNLNHDAMYWYRQDPGQGLRLIYYSQIVNDFQKGDIAEGYSVSREKKESFPLTVTSAQKNPTAFYLCASSRSGTGDFFTGELFFGEGSRLTVL.

The rearrangement links TRBV6-1 to TRBJ2-3; D ambiguous. Per germline, CDR1 MNHNS and CDR2 SASEGT. This CDR3 has 13 residues. V was trimmed by 6 bases and J by 3 bases, leaving 10 bases between them. The CDR3 region has the DNA TGTGCCAGCAGGGCCATTTTAACAGATACGCAGTATTTT. This encodes CASRAILTDTQYF.